One sample yielded the 29 T cell receptor beta chains listed below, sequenced in a study of shared clonotypes between healthy human individuals. Selected positively for CCR7 and CD45RO-negative, naive CD8 cells excluded terminally differentiated effector memory CD45RA+ cells. Here immunoSEQ multiplex PCR was the method, and the copy in TCRdb shows in-frame clones only, minus some. The data hold about 1.9 million clones, with just over 90% observed a single time. Material for sequencing was naive CD8+ T cells from PBMCs. Source of these receptors: a man aged 18 to 35 in good health. Some clones in this sample may be carry-over from other donors' samples.

This sequence joins TRBV4-1 and TRBJ2-3, with 8 bases aligning to TRBD2. CDR1 and CDR2 from the germline V gene are MGHRA and YSYEKL. The V and J ends lost 0 bases and 0 bases, in that order; junction bases with no gene match: 11. The length of the CDR3 is 19 residues. CDR3 DNA: TGCGCCAGCAGCCAAGATGGGCTAGCGGGCCACACCAGCACAGATACGCAGTATTTT. This gives the protein CASSQDGLAGHTSTDTQYF.

V is TRBV5-1 and J is TRBJ2-1; TRBD1 matches 7 bases. The ends lost 0 bases at V and 2 bases at J; junction bases unmatched: 14. The CDR3 spans 19 residues. Germline V gene sequence: CDR1 SGHRS, CDR2 YFSETQ. CDR3 coding DNA: TGCGCCAGCAGCTTGGTCCCGCCAGTGACAGGGATAACCTACAATGAGCAGTTCTTC. Translation gives CASSLVPPVTGITYNEQFF. The whole variable domain, remainder taken from reference TRBV5-1 and TRBJ2-1, is KAGVTQTPRYLIKTRGQQVTLSCSPISGHRSVSWYQQTPGQGLQFLFEYFSETQRNKGNFPGRFSGRQFSNSRSEMNVSTLELGDSALYLCASSLVPPVTGITYNEQFFGPGTRLTVL.

The chain recombines TRBV9 with TRBJ1-2, with TRBD1 matching 10 bases. This CDR3 contains 14 residues. Trimming at V came to 3 bases and at J to 8 bases, leaving 7 bases not matched to a gene. Germline V CDR1 and CDR2: SGDLS, YYNGEE. DNA of the CDR3: TGTGCCAGCAGCGAAGGACAGGGGGTCGAGGGCTACACCTTC. It encodes CASSEGQGVEGYTF.

V usage is TRBV29-1 and J usage is TRBJ2-2; unclear D gene. This CDR3 region has 11 residues. Trimming removed 7 bases from V and 6 bases from J, with 9 bases in between. CDR1 and CDR2 (germline): SQVTM, ANQGSEA. CDR3 protein: CSASRSGELFF. CDR3 in DNA: TGCAGCGCCTCGAGGTCCGGGGAGCTGTTTTTT.

This rearrangement joins TRBV11-2 to TRBJ2-1; D possibly corresponds to TRBD1 (6 bases). V dropped 5 bases and J dropped 12 bases, with 17 bases sitting between them. Per the germline V gene, CDR1 is SGHAT and CDR2 is FQNNGV. CDR3 length: 13 residues. CDR3 in amino acids: CASSNRDTRRQFF. The DNA for the CDR3 is TGTGCCAGCAGCAACCGGGACACCCGAAGGCAGTTCTTC.

The rearrangement joins TRBV7-9 to TRBJ1-1; the D gene is possibly TRBD1 (6 bases). This CDR3 is 15 amino acids long. Germline V gives CDR1 SEHNR, CDR2 FQNEAQ (reference sequence). V was shortened by 5 bases and J by 0 bases, with 13 bases between the two germline ends. CDR3 loop: CASSRSGQMNTEAFF. CDR3 nucleotides: TGTGCCAGCAGCCGGTCGGGACAAATGAACACTGAAGCTTTCTTT. Supplemented by reference TRBV7-9 and TRBJ1-1, the full variable domain reads DTGVSQNPRHKITKRGQNVTFRCDPISEHNRLYWYRQTLGQGPEFLTYFQNEAQLEKSRLLSDRFSAERPKGSFSTLEIQRTEQGDSAMYLCASSRSGQMNTEAFFGQGTRLTVV.

In this sample, this clone turned up once. The gene calls are TRBV19 and TRBJ2-5; 8 nucleotides match TRBD1. CDR1 LNHDA and CDR2 SQIVND come from the germline V gene (reference sequence). The V gene end was trimmed by 7 bases and the J gene end by 2 bases; junction bases not matched to a gene: 6. There are 14 residues in the CDR3. CDR3 residues: CASTPGQGQETQYF. The CDR3, as DNA: TGTGCCAGTACTCCCGGACAGGGACAAGAGACCCAGTACTTC.

For this clone: A read error is possible here, since a much larger clone lies one base away. Other DNA sequences from this sample encode an identical CDR3 as well. This chain connects TRBV9 to TRBJ1-1, with no clear D. This CDR3 comprises 13 residues. CDR1 is SGDLS, CDR2 YYNGEE, per germline. Trimming took 3 bases from V and 0 from J, leaving 6 bases between them. The CDR3, as DNA: TGTGCCAGCAGCGCCAACATGAACACTGAAGCTTTCTTT. Translation: CASSANMNTEAFF.

The chain is built from TRBV5-1 and TRBJ2-5, with 7 bases identical to TRBD1. The CDR3 covers 16 residues. Germline V gene data show CDR1 as SGHRS and CDR2 as YFSETQ. After removal of 0 bases from V and 4 bases from J, the junction contained 9 bases not matched to a gene. The CDR3, as DNA: TGCGCCAGCAGCTTGGGTCCAGGGGGTTCCCCAGAGACCCAGTACTTC. Translating it yields CASSLGPGGSPETQYF.

The chain recombines TRBV6-4 with TRBJ2-1; 9 bases fit TRBD2. The CDR3 runs 15 residues. Trimming removed 5 bases from V and 0 bases from J; junction bases left unmatched: 2. Germline V gene lookup returns CDR1 MRHNA and CDR2 SNTAGT. The CDR3 region has the DNA TGTGCCAGCAGTCCGACTAGCGGCTCCTACAATGAGCAGTTCTTC. It specifies CASSPTSGSYNEQFF.

The chain couples TRBV28 to TRBJ1-1; weak D call: TRBD1 (5 bases). Trimming took 3 bases from V and 4 from J, leaving 15 bases between them. CDR3 length: 15 amino acids. Germline V gene data show CDR1 as MDHEN and CDR2 as SYDVKM. CDR3 loop: CASSFSGLRGTEAFF. CDR3 DNA sequence: TGTGCCAGCAGTTTTTCGGGGCTCCGGGGCACTGAAGCTTTCTTT. Together with reference TRBV28 and TRBJ1-1, the CDR3 gives the full variable domain: DVKVTQSSRYLVKRTGEKVFLECVQDMDHENMFWYRQDPGLGLRLIYFSYDVKMKEKGDIPEGYSVSREKKERFSLILESASTNQTSMYLCASSFSGLRGTEAFFGQGTRLTVV.

V gene TRBV9 combines with J gene TRBJ2-1; TRBD2 agrees at 8 bases. The CDR3 extends over 15 amino acids. Trimming took 4 bases from V and 2 from J; bases not matched to a gene: 5. Per the germline V gene, CDR1 is SGDLS and CDR2 is YYNGEE. The CDR3 DNA reads TGTGCCAGCAGCTCTCTAGCGGGTCCCTACAATGAGCAGTTCTTC. The encoded protein is CASSSLAGPYNEQFF.

This chain connects TRBV30 to TRBJ2-5; a weak D match, TRBD1 (5 bases). Germline lookup yields CDR1 GTSNPN and CDR2 SVGIG (reference sequence). Between the trimmed V and J ends, which lost 2 bases and 5 bases, there was a span of 12 bases. The CDR3 has 13 amino acids. In DNA, the CDR3 is TGTGCCTGGAGTCACGTCAGGGCGGAGACCCAGTACTTC. Its translation: CAWSHVRAETQYF.

The V gene is TRBV4-1, the J gene TRBJ1-1, with TRBD1 matching 8 bases. Losses at the gene ends were 1 base for V and 2 bases for J; bases not matched to a gene: 6. The length of the CDR3 is 16 residues. Germline loops: CDR1 MGHRA, CDR2 YSYEKL. CDR3 coding DNA: TGCGCCAGCAGCCAAGCCAGGGGGCTGATTAACACTGAAGCTTTCTTT. This translates into CASSQARGLINTEAFF.

The rearrangement links TRBV4-1 to TRBJ1-2, with TRBD1 identical over 9 bases. The germline V gene has CDR1 MGHRA and CDR2 YSYEKL. The J segment lost 3 bases and the V segment lost 3 bases, leaving 11 bases of the junction unmatched. This CDR3 spans 17 amino acids. CDR3 sequence reads: CASSHKYRGRNYYGYTF. CDR3 nucleotide sequence: TGCGCCAGCAGCCACAAATACAGGGGGCGAAACTACTATGGCTACACCTTC.

V usage is TRBV5-1 and J usage is TRBJ1-2; a possible D gene is TRBD1 (5 bases). V lost 0 bases and J lost 4, with 10 bases in between. Germline loops: CDR1 SGHRS, CDR2 YFSETQ. The CDR3 covers 14 residues. CDR3 nucleotide sequence: TGCGCCAGCAGCTTGGCGGGAGGGGTCTATGGCTACACCTTC. Amino acids: CASSLAGGVYGYTF.

V and J are TRBV4-1 and TRBJ1-6; 10 bases are shared with TRBD1. This CDR3 spans 15 amino acids. Germline V gene lookup returns CDR1 MGHRA and CDR2 YSYEKL. Trimming cost V 7 bases and J 7 bases; bases outside gene matches: 7. CDR3 residues: CASTPGTGDNSPLHF. The CDR3 DNA reads as TGCGCCAGCACCCCAGGGACAGGGGACAATTCACCCCTCCACTTT.

This chain joins TRBV5-1 and TRBJ2-7; D may correspond to TRBD1 or TRBD2 (6 bases each). This CDR3 spans 15 amino acids. Looked up from germline, CDR1 is SGHRS and CDR2 is YFSETQ. V lost 0 bases to trimming and J lost 2 bases, with 12 bases between them. This CDR3 is CASSLEWGAPYEQYF. Written as DNA, the CDR3 is TGCGCCAGCAGCTTGGAGTGGGGGGCCCCCTACGAGCAGTACTTC. Supplemented by reference TRBV5-1 and TRBJ2-7, the full variable domain reads KAGVTQTPRYLIKTRGQQVTLSCSPISGHRSVSWYQQTPGQGLQFLFEYFSETQRNKGNFPGRFSGRQFSNSRSEMNVSTLELGDSALYLCASSLEWGAPYEQYFGPGTRLTVT.

This clone appeared once. The V and J genes are TRBV28 and TRBJ1-1; possible D gene TRBD1, 5 bases. The CDR3 spans 15 residues. V lost 6 bases and J lost 1, with 15 bases in between. Per germline, CDR1 MDHEN and CDR2 SYDVKM. DNA for the CDR3: TGTGCCAGCAGGTCACTGGGGCGAGGGAACACTGAAGCTTTCTTT. The encoded protein is CASRSLGRGNTEAFF.

The chain has TRBV7-9 and TRBJ1-3, with TRBD1 identical over 7 bases. V was clipped by 5 bases and J by 1 base; unmatched bases: 8. CDR1 and CDR2 from the germline V gene are SEHNR and FQNEAQ (reference sequence). This CDR3 has 16 residues. Written as DNA, the CDR3 is TGTGCCAGCAGCCCGGAGCGACAGGGTTCTGGAAACACCATATATTTT. It yields the protein CASSPERQGSGNTIYF.

The rearrangement links TRBV27 to TRBJ2-7; D is perhaps TRBD1 (7 bases). Germline CDR1 reads MNHEY; CDR2 reads SMNVEV (reference sequence). This CDR3 is 14 amino acids long. The ends were cut back, 8 bases at V and 1 base at J, with 15 bases in the middle. In DNA, the CDR3 is TGTGCCAGCGCCCGGAGGGACAGATCCTACGAGCAGTACTTC. It translates to CASARRDRSYEQYF.

This rearrangement joins TRBV5-8 to TRBJ2-7; the D call may be TRBD1 or TRBD2 (6 bases each). The V gene's germline CDR1 is SGHTS and CDR2 YDEGEE. CDR3 length equals 13 residues. V was cut by 4 bases and J by 3 bases, with 11 bases left in between. CDR3 coding DNA: TGTGCCAGCAGCCGGGGGCCCAGCTACGAGCAGTACTTC. As protein: CASSRGPSYEQYF.

The chain joins TRBV4-2 to TRBJ2-7, with 12 positions matching TRBD2. CDR1 is LGHNA and CDR2 is YNFKEQ in the germline V gene. The junction had 12 bases not matched to a gene; V was cut back by 5 bases and J by 4 bases. The CDR3 extends over 17 amino acids. CDR3 amino acids: CASSNRPGTSGSYEQYF. In DNA form, the CDR3 reads TGTGCCAGCAGCAACCGTCCCGGGACTAGCGGGTCTTACGAGCAGTACTTC.

The CDR3 DNA is TGTGCCAGCAGCTTATTTACAGGGAAATCTAATGAAAAACTGTTTTTT. It yields the protein CASSLFTGKSNEKLFF. The V gene is TRBV7-9, the J gene TRBJ1-4; maybe TRBD1 (6 bases). From germline, CDR1 is SEHNR and CDR2 FQNEAQ (reference sequence). The CDR3 spans 16 residues. Trimming pared 2 bases from V and 3 bases from J, leaving 13 bases between.

The genes are TRBV27 and TRBJ1-2; no reliable D call. V was shortened by 5 bases and J by 2 bases, with 9 bases between the two germline ends. CDR3 length: 13 amino acids. The germline gives CDR1 MNHEY, CDR2 SMNVEV (reference sequence). The CDR3 region is CASSQRYNYGYTF. For the CDR3, the DNA is TGTGCCAGCAGTCAACGGTACAACTATGGCTACACCTTC.

The V call is TRBV28, the J call TRBJ1-4; 8 bases map to TRBD1. From germline, CDR1 is MDHEN and CDR2 SYDVKM. V shed 3 bases and J 7 bases; nucleotides not matched to a gene: 10. The CDR3 has 16 residues. In DNA, the CDR3 is TGTGCCAGCAGTTTGATGAACAGGGGGGGCTCTGAAAAACTGTTTTTT. Encoded protein: CASSLMNRGGSEKLFF.

The gene calls are TRBV6-6 and TRBJ2-3, with D perhaps TRBD1 (6 bases). The CDR3 consists of 16 residues. Trimming removed 7 bases at V and 4 bases at J, with 21 bases between. The germline V gene has CDR1 MNHNY and CDR2 SVGAGI (reference sequence). The chain's CDR3 is CASTPWAGVGADTQYF. CDR3 nucleotide sequence: TGTGCCAGCACCCCCTGGGCAGGGGTTGGTGCAGATACGCAGTATTTT.

The rearrangement joins TRBV27 to TRBJ1-3; D not resolved. The ends were cut back, 6 bases at V and 6 bases at J, with 12 bases in the middle. The CDR3 has 13 residues. Germline values: CDR1 MNHEY, CDR2 SMNVEV (reference sequence). The CDR3 DNA is TGTGCCAGCAGCACACCCAGAGAAAACACCATATATTTT. It translates to CASSTPRENTIYF.

This chain connects TRBV27 to TRBJ1-1; D ambiguous. Trimming stripped 3 bases from V and 1 base from J, with 12 bases between. CDR1 is MNHEY, CDR2 SMNVEV, per germline (reference sequence). The CDR3 has 15 amino acids. The CDR3 DNA follows: TGTGCCAGCAGTTTTGGGCAGGAAGAGAACACTGAAGCTTTCTTT. This encodes CASSFGQEENTEAFF.